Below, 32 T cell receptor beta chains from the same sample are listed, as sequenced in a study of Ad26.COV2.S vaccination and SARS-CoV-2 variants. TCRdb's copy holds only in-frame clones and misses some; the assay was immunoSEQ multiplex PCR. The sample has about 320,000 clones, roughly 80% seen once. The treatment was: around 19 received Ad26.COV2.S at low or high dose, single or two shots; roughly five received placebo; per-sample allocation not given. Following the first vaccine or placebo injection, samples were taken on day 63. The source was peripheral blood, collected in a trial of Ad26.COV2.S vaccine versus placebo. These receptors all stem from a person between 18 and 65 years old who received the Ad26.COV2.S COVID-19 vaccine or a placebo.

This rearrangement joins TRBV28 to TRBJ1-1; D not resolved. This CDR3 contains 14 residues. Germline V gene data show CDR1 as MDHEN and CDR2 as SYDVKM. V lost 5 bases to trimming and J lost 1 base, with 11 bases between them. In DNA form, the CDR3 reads TGTGCCAGCAGTCCCTGGGAGGGGAACACTGAAGCTTTCTTT. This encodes CASSPWEGNTEAFF.

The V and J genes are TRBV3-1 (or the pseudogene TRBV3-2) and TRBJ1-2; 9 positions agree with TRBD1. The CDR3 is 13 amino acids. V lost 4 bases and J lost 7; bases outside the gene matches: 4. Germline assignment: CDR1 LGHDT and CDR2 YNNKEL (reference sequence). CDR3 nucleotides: TGTGCCAGCAGCCGGGACAGGGTGGGTGGCTACACCTTC. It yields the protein CASSRDRVGGYTF.

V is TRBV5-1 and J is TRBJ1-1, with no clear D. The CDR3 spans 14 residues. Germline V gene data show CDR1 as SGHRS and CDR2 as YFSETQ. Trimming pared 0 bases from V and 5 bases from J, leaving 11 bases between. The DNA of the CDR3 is TGCGCCAGCAGCTTGGTTGCGGCCGGAACTGAAGCTTTCTTT. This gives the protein CASSLVAAGTEAFF.

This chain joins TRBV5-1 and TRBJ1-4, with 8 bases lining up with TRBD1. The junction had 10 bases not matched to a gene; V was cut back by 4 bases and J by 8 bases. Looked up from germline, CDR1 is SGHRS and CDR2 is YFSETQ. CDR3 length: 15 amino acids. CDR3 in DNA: TGCGCCAGCAGCCCCGCCGGGACAGGTGCGGAAAAACTGTTTTTT. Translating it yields CASSPAGTGAEKLFF.

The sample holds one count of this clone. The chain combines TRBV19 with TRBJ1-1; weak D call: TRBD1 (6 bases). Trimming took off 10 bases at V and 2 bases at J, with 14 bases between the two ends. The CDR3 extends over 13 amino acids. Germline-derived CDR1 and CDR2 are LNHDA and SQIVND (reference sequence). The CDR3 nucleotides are TGTGCCATTCCAGGGGCCCTAAACACTGAAGCTTTCTTT. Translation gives CAIPGALNTEAFF.

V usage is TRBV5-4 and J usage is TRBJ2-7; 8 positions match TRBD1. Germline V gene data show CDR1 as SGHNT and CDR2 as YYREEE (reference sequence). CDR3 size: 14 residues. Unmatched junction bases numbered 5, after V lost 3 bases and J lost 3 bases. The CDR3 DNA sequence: TGTGCCAGCAGCTCCGGGACAGGAAACTACGAGCAGTACTTC. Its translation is CASSSGTGNYEQYF.

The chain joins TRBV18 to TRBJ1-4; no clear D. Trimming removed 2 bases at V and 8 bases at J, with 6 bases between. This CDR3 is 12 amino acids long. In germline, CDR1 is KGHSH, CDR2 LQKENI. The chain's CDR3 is CASSPAREKLFF. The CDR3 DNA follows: TGTGCCAGCTCACCAGCGAGGGAAAAACTGTTTTTT.

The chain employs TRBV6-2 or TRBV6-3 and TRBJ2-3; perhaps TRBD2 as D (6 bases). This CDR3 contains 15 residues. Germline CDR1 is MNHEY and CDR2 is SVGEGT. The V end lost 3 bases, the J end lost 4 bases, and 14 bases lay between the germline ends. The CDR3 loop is CASSYLAGGSDTQYF. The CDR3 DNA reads TGTGCCAGCAGTTATCTAGCCGGGGGTTCAGATACGCAGTATTTT.

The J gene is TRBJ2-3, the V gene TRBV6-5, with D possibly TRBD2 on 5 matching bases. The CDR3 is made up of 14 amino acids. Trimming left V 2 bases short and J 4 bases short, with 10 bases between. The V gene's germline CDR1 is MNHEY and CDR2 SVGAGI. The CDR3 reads CASSYDGVPDTQYF. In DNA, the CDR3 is TGTGCCAGCAGTTACGACGGGGTGCCAGATACGCAGTATTTT.

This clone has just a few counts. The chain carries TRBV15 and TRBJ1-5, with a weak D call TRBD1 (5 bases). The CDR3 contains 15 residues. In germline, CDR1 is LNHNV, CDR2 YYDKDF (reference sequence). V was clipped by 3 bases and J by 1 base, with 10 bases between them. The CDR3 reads CATSSSGDSNQPQHF. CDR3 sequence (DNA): TGTGCCACCAGCAGCTCGGGGGACAGCAATCAGCCCCAGCATTTT.

The CDR3 nucleotides are TGCGCCAGCAGCTTGAGTAGAGCGGGGGATACGCAGTATTTT. It specifies CASSLSRAGDTQYF. The V call is TRBV5-1, the J call TRBJ2-3; 7 nucleotides agree with TRBD2. The J segment lost 6 bases and the V segment lost 1 base, leaving 5 bases of the junction unmatched. Germline V gene lookup returns CDR1 SGHRS and CDR2 YFSETQ. The CDR3 has 14 amino acids.

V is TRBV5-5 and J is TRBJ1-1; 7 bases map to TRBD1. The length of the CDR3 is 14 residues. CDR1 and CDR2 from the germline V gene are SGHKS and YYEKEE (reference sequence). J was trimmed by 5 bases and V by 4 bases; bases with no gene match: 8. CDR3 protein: CASSPRQGGTEAFF. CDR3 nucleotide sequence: TGTGCCAGCAGCCCGAGACAGGGAGGGACTGAAGCTTTCTTT.

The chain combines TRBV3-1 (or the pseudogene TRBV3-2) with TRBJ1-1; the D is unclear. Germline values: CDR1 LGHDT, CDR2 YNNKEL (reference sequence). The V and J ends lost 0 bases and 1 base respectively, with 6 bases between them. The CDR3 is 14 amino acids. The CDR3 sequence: CASSQDRRNTEAFF. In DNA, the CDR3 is TGTGCCAGCAGCCAAGACAGGAGGAACACTGAAGCTTTCTTT.

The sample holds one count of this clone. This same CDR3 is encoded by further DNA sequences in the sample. CDR3 sequence reads: CASSLGQGPDTQYF. CDR3 DNA sequence: TGCGCCAGCAGCTTGGGACAGGGGCCAGATACGCAGTATTTT. The chain uses TRBV5-1 and TRBJ2-3, with TRBD1 identical over 8 bases. J was trimmed by 4 bases and V by 0 bases; bases with no gene match: 1. This CDR3 spans 14 amino acids. CDR1 is SGHRS and CDR2 is YFSETQ in the germline V gene.

CDR3 bases: TGCGCCAGCAGCTTGGGGACAGCCCCAACCTATGGCTACACCTTC. This gives the protein CASSLGTAPTYGYTF. The V and J genes are TRBV5-1 and TRBJ1-2; a possible D gene is TRBD1 (6 bases). Germline CDR1 is SGHRS and CDR2 is YFSETQ. V gave up 0 bases and J gave up 4 bases, with 13 bases separating them. CDR3 length: 15 amino acids. The whole variable domain, remainder taken from reference TRBV5-1 and TRBJ1-2, is KAGVTQTPRYLIKTRGQQVTLSCSPISGHRSVSWYQQTPGQGLQFLFEYFSETQRNKGNFPGRFSGRQFSNSRSEMNVSTLELGDSALYLCASSLGTAPTYGYTFGSGTRLTVV.

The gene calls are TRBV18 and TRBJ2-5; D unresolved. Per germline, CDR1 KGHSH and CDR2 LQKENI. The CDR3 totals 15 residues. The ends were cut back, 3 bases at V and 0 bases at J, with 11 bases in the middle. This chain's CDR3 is CASSPPADYQETQYF. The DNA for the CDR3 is TGTGCCAGCTCACCTCCAGCCGACTACCAAGAGACCCAGTACTTC. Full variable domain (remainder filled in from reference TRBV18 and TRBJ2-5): NAGVMQNPRHLVRRRGQEARLRCSPMKGHSHVYWYRQLPEEGLKFMVYLQKENIIDESGMPKERFSAEFPKEGPSILRIQQVVRGDSAAYFCASSPPADYQETQYFGPGTRLLVL.

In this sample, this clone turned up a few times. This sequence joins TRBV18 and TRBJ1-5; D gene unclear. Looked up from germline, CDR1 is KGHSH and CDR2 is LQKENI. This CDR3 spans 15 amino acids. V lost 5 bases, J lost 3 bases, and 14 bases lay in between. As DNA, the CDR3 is TGTGCCAGCTCAAGTGGCCGTGGGTACAATCAGCCCCAGCATTTT. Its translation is CASSSGRGYNQPQHF.

DNA of the CDR3: TGTGCCAGCAGCGGATCAGGGAAGGGAGGAAACACCATATATTTT. Protein product: CASSGSGKGGNTIYF. J is TRBJ1-3 and V is TRBV5-5; TRBD1 is a possible D gene (5 bases). Trimming took 4 bases from V and 4 from J, leaving 15 bases between them. This CDR3 region has 15 residues. Germline assignment: CDR1 SGHKS and CDR2 YYEKEE (reference sequence). Full variable domain (remainder filled in from reference TRBV5-5 and TRBJ1-3): DAGVTQSPTHLIKTRGQQVTLRCSPISGHKSVSWYQQVLGQGPQFIFQYYEKEERGRGNFPDRFSARQFPNYSSELNVNALLLGDSALYLCASSGSGKGGNTIYFGEGSWLTVV.

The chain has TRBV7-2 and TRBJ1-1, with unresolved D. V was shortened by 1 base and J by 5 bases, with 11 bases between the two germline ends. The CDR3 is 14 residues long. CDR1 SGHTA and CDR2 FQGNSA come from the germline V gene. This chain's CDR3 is CASSLDGWETEAFF. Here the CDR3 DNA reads TGTGCCAGCAGCTTAGATGGGTGGGAAACTGAAGCTTTCTTT. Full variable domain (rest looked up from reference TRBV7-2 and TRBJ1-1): GAGVSQSPSNKVTEKGKDVELRCDPISGHTALYWYRQSLGQGLEFLIYFQGNSAPDKSGLPSDRFSAERTGGSVSTLTIQRTQQEDSAVYLCASSLDGWETEAFFGQGTRLTVV.

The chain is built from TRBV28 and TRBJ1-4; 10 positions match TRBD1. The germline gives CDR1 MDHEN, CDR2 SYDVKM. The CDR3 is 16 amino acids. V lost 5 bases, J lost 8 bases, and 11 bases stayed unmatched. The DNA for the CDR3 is TGTGCCAGCAGTAAAGCCGGGACAGGGGTGTCGGAAAAACTGTTTTTT. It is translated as CASSKAGTGVSEKLFF.

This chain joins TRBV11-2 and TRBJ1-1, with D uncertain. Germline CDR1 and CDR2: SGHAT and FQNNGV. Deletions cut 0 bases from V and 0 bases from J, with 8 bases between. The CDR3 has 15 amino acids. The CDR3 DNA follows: TGTGCCAGCAGCTTAGAGGTCAACATGAACACTGAAGCTTTCTTT. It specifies CASSLEVNMNTEAFF.

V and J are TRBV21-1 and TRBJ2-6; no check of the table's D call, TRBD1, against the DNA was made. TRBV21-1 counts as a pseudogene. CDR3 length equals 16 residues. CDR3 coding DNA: TGTGCCAGCAGCCTGCGACAGAGCTCTGGGGCCAACGTCCTGACTTTC. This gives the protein CASSLRQSSGANVLTF.

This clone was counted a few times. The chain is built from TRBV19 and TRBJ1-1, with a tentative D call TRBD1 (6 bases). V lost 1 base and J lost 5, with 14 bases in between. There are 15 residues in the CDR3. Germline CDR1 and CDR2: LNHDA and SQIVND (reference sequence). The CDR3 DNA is TGTGCCAGTAGTATAGTCCCGGGGGCCTCTACTGAAGCTTTCTTT. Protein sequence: CASSIVPGASTEAFF.

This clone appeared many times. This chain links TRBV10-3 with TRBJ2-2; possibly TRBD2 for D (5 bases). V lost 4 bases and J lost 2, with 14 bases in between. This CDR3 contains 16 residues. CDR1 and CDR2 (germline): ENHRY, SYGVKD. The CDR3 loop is CAISVPGIGNTGELFF. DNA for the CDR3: TGTGCCATCAGTGTTCCGGGAATAGGTAACACCGGGGAGCTGTTTTTT.

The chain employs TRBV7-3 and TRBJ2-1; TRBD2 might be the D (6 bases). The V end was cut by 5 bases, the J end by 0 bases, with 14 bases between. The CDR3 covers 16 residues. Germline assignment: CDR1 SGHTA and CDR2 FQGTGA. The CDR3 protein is CASSPFPGDSYNEQFF. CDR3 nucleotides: TGTGCCAGCAGCCCTTTCCCGGGGGACTCCTACAATGAGCAGTTCTTC.

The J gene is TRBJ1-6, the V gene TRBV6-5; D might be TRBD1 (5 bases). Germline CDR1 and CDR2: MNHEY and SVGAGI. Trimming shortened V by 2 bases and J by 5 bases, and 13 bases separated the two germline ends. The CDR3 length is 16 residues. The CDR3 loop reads CASSYPTGTDNSPLHF. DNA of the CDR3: TGTGCCAGCAGTTACCCAACCGGGACGGATAATTCACCCCTCCACTTT.

As DNA, the CDR3 is TGTGCCAGCCGTGTACCCCTTTGGCGGGAGGCGGAGAGATACACCATATATTTT. The encoded protein is CASRVPLWREAERYTIYF. This rearrangement joins TRBV6-9 to TRBJ1-3; D not certain. V shed 8 bases and J shed 8 bases, with 31 bases lying between them. The CDR3 length is 18 residues. Looked up from germline, CDR1 is MNHGY and CDR2 is SVAAGI.

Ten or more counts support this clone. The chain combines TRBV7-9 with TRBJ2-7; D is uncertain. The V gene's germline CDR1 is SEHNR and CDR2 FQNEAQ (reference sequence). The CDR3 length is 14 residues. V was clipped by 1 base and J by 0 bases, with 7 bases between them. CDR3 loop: CASSLEGGSYEQYF. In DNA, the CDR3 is TGTGCCAGCAGCTTAGAGGGCGGCTCCTACGAGCAGTACTTC.

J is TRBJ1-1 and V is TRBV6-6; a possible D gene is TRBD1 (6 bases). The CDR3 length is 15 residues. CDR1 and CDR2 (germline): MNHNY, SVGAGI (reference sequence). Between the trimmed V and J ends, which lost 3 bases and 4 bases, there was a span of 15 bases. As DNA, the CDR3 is TGTGCCAGCAGTTATTACGGCAGGGGTGGCACTGAAGCTTTCTTT. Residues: CASSYYGRGGTEAFF.

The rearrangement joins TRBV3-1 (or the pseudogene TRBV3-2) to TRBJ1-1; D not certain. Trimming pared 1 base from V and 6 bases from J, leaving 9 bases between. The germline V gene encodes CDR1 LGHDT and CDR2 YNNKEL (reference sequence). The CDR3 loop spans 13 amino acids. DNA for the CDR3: TGTGCCAGCAGCCAAGTCTCCAACTCTGAAGCTTTCTTT. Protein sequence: CASSQVSNSEAFF.

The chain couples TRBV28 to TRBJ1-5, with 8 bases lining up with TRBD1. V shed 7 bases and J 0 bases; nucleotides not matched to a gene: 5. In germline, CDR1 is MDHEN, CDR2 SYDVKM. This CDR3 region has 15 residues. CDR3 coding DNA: TGTGCCAGCACTAGGACAGGGTATAGCAATCAGCCCCAGCATTTT. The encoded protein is CASTRTGYSNQPQHF. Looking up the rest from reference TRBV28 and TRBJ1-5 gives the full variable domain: DVKVTQSSRYLVKRTGEKVFLECVQDMDHENMFWYRQDPGLGLRLIYFSYDVKMKEKGDIPEGYSVSREKKERFSLILESASTNQTSMYLCASTRTGYSNQPQHFGDGTRLSIL.

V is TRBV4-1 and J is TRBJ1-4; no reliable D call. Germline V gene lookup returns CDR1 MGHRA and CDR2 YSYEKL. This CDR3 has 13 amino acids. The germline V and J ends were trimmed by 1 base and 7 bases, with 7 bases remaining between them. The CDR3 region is CASSQVLIEKLFF. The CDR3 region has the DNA TGCGCCAGCAGCCAAGTCCTTATTGAAAAACTGTTTTTT.